What follows are 22 T cell receptor beta chains derived from one specimen sequenced in a study of regulatory T cells in long-lasting Graves disease. As for time point: persistent/refractory GD, antithyroid drugs over 5 years with positive TRAb. PBMC-extracted RNA yielded the TCR library. Library construction for TCR beta used iRepertoire HTBI primers and Arm-PCR of CDR3 regions. TCRdb used MiXCR to reprocess the multiplex PCR reads, holding one entry per CDR3 protein. The table includes 350,000 to 500,000 distinct CDR3 sequences, around 23% detected once. The sample in question was peripheral blood mononuclear cells (PBMCs), obtained when the disease was refractory, from a patient treated with antithyroid drugs. These receptors all come from a female donor with Graves disease.

This clonotype was picked up a small number of times. V and J are TRBV28 and TRBJ2-1; the match to TRBD2 covers 11 bases. With V trimmed by 5 bases and J by 6 bases, 3 bases remained unmatched. In germline, CDR1 is MDHEN, CDR2 SYDVKM. The CDR3 length is 14 residues. CDR3 sequence (DNA): TGTGCCAGCAGTCTAGCGGGAGGTTTCAATGAGCAGTTCTTC. This encodes CASSLAGGFNEQFF.

This clonotype was picked up many times. The chain recombines TRBV12-3 or TRBV12-4 with TRBJ1-5; possible D gene TRBD1, 5 bases. Trimming took off 7 bases at V and 5 bases at J, with 15 bases between the two ends. The CDR3 totals 14 residues. CDR3 amino acids: CASTSSTGHQPQHF. CDR3 nucleotides: TGTGCCAGCACCTCATCCACGGGGCATCAGCCCCAGCATTTT.

V and J are TRBV18 and TRBJ2-2; 8 bases match TRBD2. This CDR3 is 15 amino acids long. J was trimmed by 8 bases and V by 3 bases; bases with no gene match: 8. Germline CDR1 reads KGHSH; CDR2 reads LQKENI. In DNA, the CDR3 is TGTGCCAGCTCACCGGGACTAGACCATCCAGGGGAGCTGTTTTTT. Translated, it gives CASSPGLDHPGELFF. The whole variable domain, remainder taken from reference TRBV18 and TRBJ2-2, is NAGVMQNPRHLVRRRGQEARLRCSPMKGHSHVYWYRQLPEEGLKFMVYLQKENIIDESGMPKERFSAEFPKEGPSILRIQQVVRGDSAAYFCASSPGLDHPGELFFGEGSRLTVL.

This clonotype has only a few counts. This chain uses TRBV5-1 with TRBJ2-1; the D call may be TRBD1 or TRBD2 (5 bases each). Germline values: CDR1 SGHRS, CDR2 YFSETQ. Trimming took off 4 bases at V and 8 bases at J, with 13 bases between the two ends. This CDR3 is built from 13 residues. The CDR3 DNA reads TGCGCCAGCAGCGACTACCTAGGGGATGAGCAGTTCTTC. Its translation is CASSDYLGDEQFF.

Here the CDR3 reads CASSLVRGSSYNEQFF. Written as DNA, the CDR3 is TGCGCCAGCAGCTTGGTAAGGGGGAGCTCCTACAATGAGCAGTTCTTC. The J gene is TRBJ2-1, the V gene TRBV5-1; D might be TRBD1 (6 bases). V lost 0 bases and J lost 0, with 10 bases in between. This CDR3 region has 16 residues. Germline CDR1 SGHRS, CDR2 YFSETQ.

The table lists this clonotype with a few counts. The V call is TRBV7-9, the J call TRBJ2-2; 8 bases line up with TRBD1. From germline, CDR1 is SEHNR and CDR2 FQNEAQ (reference sequence). The CDR3 runs to 16 residues. After removal of 6 bases from V and 3 bases from J, the junction contained 9 bases not matched to a gene. The CDR3 protein is CASSKDRVRYTGELFF. The CDR3 bases are TGTGCCAGCAGTAAGGACAGGGTCCGGTACACCGGGGAGCTGTTTTTT.

This clonotype was recorded many times. The chain combines TRBV28 with TRBJ1-3, with D unclear. There are 14 residues in the CDR3. Germline values: CDR1 MDHEN, CDR2 SYDVKM. Trimming took off 5 bases at V and 0 bases at J, with 8 bases between the two ends. The CDR3 spells CASSGANSGNTIYF. Here the CDR3 DNA reads TGTGCCAGCAGTGGAGCCAACTCTGGAAACACCATATATTTT.

The gene calls are TRBV5-5 and TRBJ2-5; 8 bases match TRBD1. V lost 0 bases, J lost 5 bases, and 9 bases stayed unmatched. The CDR3 loop spans 16 amino acids. Germline V gives CDR1 SGHKS, CDR2 YYEKEE (reference sequence). This CDR3 is CASSLARDRSGETQYF. The CDR3 DNA reads as TGTGCCAGCAGCTTGGCCCGGGACAGGAGTGGGGAGACCCAGTACTTC.

The sample holds many counts of this clonotype. A read error may account for a junction end that differs from germline. The genes are TRBV28 and TRBJ2-5; a weak D match, TRBD2 (5 bases). This CDR3 has 13 amino acids. Germline V CDR1 and CDR2: MDHEN, SYDVKM. The CDR3, as DNA: TGTGCCACCAGTGAAGCGGTACAAGAGACCCAGTACTTC. Protein sequence: CATSEAVQETQYF.

This clonotype was observed a few times. This rearrangement joins TRBV20-1 to TRBJ2-7; 7 bases fit TRBD2. The CDR3 totals 12 residues. Germline V gives CDR1 DFQATT, CDR2 SNEGSKA (reference sequence). Unmatched junction bases numbered 10, after V lost 8 bases and J lost 6 bases. The CDR3 is CSPKAGISEQYF. CDR3 nucleotides: TGCAGTCCCAAAGCGGGGATCTCCGAGCAGTACTTC.

This clonotype has more than one count but fewer than ten. The J gene is TRBJ1-5, the V gene TRBV10-3; 7 positions match TRBD1. Germline lookup yields CDR1 ENHRY and CDR2 SYGVKD. The V segment lost 0 bases and the J segment 2 bases; nucleotides outside the gene matches: 4. The CDR3 runs 16 residues. The CDR3 region is CAISESGGGGNQPQHF. The CDR3 DNA reads as TGTGCCATCAGTGAGTCGGGAGGGGGCGGCAATCAGCCCCAGCATTTT.

CDR3 loop: CASSYERVTDTQYF. In DNA, the CDR3 is TGTGCCAGCAGTTACGAAAGGGTCACAGATACGCAGTATTTT. V is TRBV6-2 or TRBV6-3 and J is TRBJ2-3; D unclear. Germline-derived CDR1 and CDR2 are MNHEY and SVGEGT. CDR3 length: 14 amino acids. V dropped 2 bases and J dropped 2 bases, with 8 bases sitting between them.

This clonotype was counted only a few times. Given a far larger clone just one base away, this is likely a sequencing read error. V usage is TRBV11-2 and J usage is TRBJ2-7, with D uncertain. Germline V gene data show CDR1 as SGHAT and CDR2 as FQNNGV. The CDR3 totals 13 residues. V was trimmed by 2 bases and J by 7 bases, leaving 12 bases between them. The CDR3 DNA reads as TGTGCCAGCAGCTTATCGACAAACAATGAGCAGTACTTC. Protein: CASSLSTNNEQYF.

This clonotype was seen at least ten times. The CDR3 reads CASTTDREFAEAFF. The DNA of the CDR3 is TGTGCCAGCACTACGGACAGGGAGTTCGCTGAAGCTTTCTTT. This chain uses TRBV2 with TRBJ1-1; 8 bases fit TRBD1. The V and J ends lost 7 bases and 6 bases, in that order; junction bases with no gene match: 10. CDR1 is SNHLY, CDR2 FYNNEI, per germline. The CDR3 extends over 14 amino acids.

Only a few counts were recorded for this clonotype. The chain recombines TRBV3-1 with TRBJ1-2; D possibly corresponds to TRBD1 (5 bases). The CDR3 contains 13 residues. Trimming cost V 8 bases and J 9 bases, with 19 bases left between them. CDR1 and CDR2 from the germline V gene are LGHDT and YNNKEL (reference sequence). In nucleotides, the CDR3 is TGTGCCAGCTCCGGGGCGACGACTAATAGCTACACCTTC. This encodes CASSGATTNSYTF. Based on the CDR3 plus reference TRBV3-1 and TRBJ1-2, the full variable domain is DTAVSQTPKYLVTQMGNDKSIKCEQNLGHDTMYWYKQDSKKFLKIMFSYNNKELIINETVPNRFSPKSPDKAHLNLHINSLELGDSAVYFCASSGATTNSYTFGSGTRLTVV.

In this sample, this clonotype turned up many times. The chain combines TRBV12-3 or TRBV12-4 with TRBJ1-5; D call uncertain. This CDR3 contains 17 residues. The ends were cut back, 2 bases at V and 0 bases at J, with 14 bases in the middle. CDR3 nucleotide sequence: TGTGCCAGCAGTTTAAGTCTCAGCACAGCTAGCAATCAGCCCCAGCATTTT. It encodes CASSLSLSTASNQPQHF.

A remark on this clonotype: This may be a read error, as it is one base from a much larger clone. The chain joins TRBV12-3 or TRBV12-4 to TRBJ2-5; TRBD2 aligns across 13 bases. The CDR3 consists of 17 residues. V lost 10 bases to trimming and J lost 4 bases; unmatched junction nucleotides: 15. CDR3 amino acids: CAIRGLAGAGQRETQYF. In DNA form, the CDR3 reads TGTGCCATCAGAGGACTAGCGGGAGCCGGGCAACGAGAGACCCAGTACTTC.

The chain has TRBV27 and TRBJ2-1, with D possibly matching TRBD2 (5 bases). Germline values: CDR1 MNHEY, CDR2 SMNVEV (reference sequence). The CDR3 consists of 14 residues. V was clipped by 6 bases and J by 6 bases, with 15 bases between them. CDR3 amino acids: CASSHLGVSNEQFF. In nucleotides, the CDR3 is TGTGCCAGCAGCCATCTCGGGGTCAGCAATGAGCAGTTCTTC.

This clonotype was observed many times. The chain carries TRBV28 and TRBJ2-7, with D perhaps TRBD1 or TRBD2 (5 bases each). Germline V gene lookup returns CDR1 MDHEN and CDR2 SYDVKM. The CDR3 sequence is 19 residues long. V lost 3 bases, J lost 1 base, and 25 bases lay in between. In DNA, the CDR3 is TGTGCCAGCAGTTTCCCGACAGTGCGGGTCTCGGGGCTTTCCTACGAGCAGTACTTC. It is translated as CASSFPTVRVSGLSYEQYF.

The chain links TRBV6-1 to TRBJ2-2, with 8 bases matching TRBD2. The V gene's germline CDR1 is MNHNS and CDR2 SASEGT. This CDR3 comprises 14 residues. The V gene end was trimmed by 7 bases and the J gene end by 5 bases; junction bases not matched to a gene: 6. The CDR3 spells CASTQREYTGELFF. Written as DNA, the CDR3 is TGTGCCAGCACCCAGCGGGAGTATACCGGGGAGCTGTTTTTT.

This chain connects TRBV28 to TRBJ2-2, with 8 bases lining up with TRBD1. Trimming cost V 8 bases and J 6 bases; bases outside gene matches: 11. The germline V gene encodes CDR1 MDHEN and CDR2 SYDVKM. The CDR3 spans 15 residues. CDR3 DNA: TGTGCCAGCGCCCCCGACAGGGGCCGGGCCGGGGAGCTGTTTTTT. It encodes CASAPDRGRAGELFF. Looking up the rest from reference TRBV28 and TRBJ2-2 gives the full variable domain: DVKVTQSSRYLVKRTGEKVFLECVQDMDHENMFWYRQDPGLGLRLIYFSYDVKMKEKGDIPEGYSVSREKKERFSLILESASTNQTSMYLCASAPDRGRAGELFFGEGSRLTVL.

This clonotype came up many times. The V and J genes are TRBV2 and TRBJ1-1; 8 bases fit TRBD1. V lost 10 bases to trimming and J lost 11 bases; unmatched junction nucleotides: 12. The V gene's germline CDR1 is SNHLY and CDR2 FYNNEI. There are 12 residues in the CDR3. The CDR3 DNA sequence: TGTGCCACAGGGGGCTCGGCTTGGGGGGCTTTCTTT. Translating gives CATGGSAWGAFF. Full variable domain (rest looked up from reference TRBV2 and TRBJ1-1): EPEVTQTPSHQVTQMGQEVILRCVPISNHLYFYWYRQILGQKVEFLVSFYNNEISEKSEIFDDQFSVERPDGSNFTLKIRSTKLEDSAMYFCATGGSAWGAFFGQGTRLTVV.